What follows are 13 T cell receptor beta chains derived from one specimen sequenced in a study of Ad26.COV2.S vaccination and SARS-CoV-2 variants. Treatment specified: some 20 received Ad26.COV2.S at low or high dose, single or two shots; several received placebo; per-sample allocation not given. It was on day 63 after the first vaccine or placebo injection that samples were taken. The data were produced by immunoSEQ multiplex PCR, yet TCRdb's version contains in-frame clones alone and is incomplete. The data hold fewer than 500,000 clones, with 90% observed a single time. Source: peripheral blood, taken in a trial of Ad26.COV2.S vaccine versus placebo. These TCRs come from a person aged 18 to 59 who received the Ad26.COV2.S COVID-19 vaccine or a placebo.

V and J are TRBV30 and TRBJ1-5; 8 bases align to TRBD1. The V gene's germline CDR1 is GTSNPN and CDR2 SVGIG (reference sequence). The CDR3 is made up of 14 amino acids. The V gene end was trimmed by 4 bases and the J gene end by 4 bases; junction bases not matched to a gene: 6. The DNA of the CDR3 is TGTGCCTGGAATACAGGGGGTAGGAATCAGCCCCAGCATTTT. This translates into CAWNTGGRNQPQHF.

The genes are TRBV2 and TRBJ2-1; the match to TRBD1 covers 10 bases. CDR3 length equals 14 residues. J gave up 1 base and V 8 bases, and 2 bases lay outside the gene matches. Germline V lookup: CDR1 SNHLY, CDR2 FYNNEI. The DNA of the CDR3 is TGTGCCAGCCGGGACAGGGGTTCCTACAATGAGCAGTTCTTC. It is translated as CASRDRGSYNEQFF.

This chain links TRBV30 with TRBJ1-6; 9 nucleotides agree with TRBD1. The CDR3 consists of 15 residues. The J segment lost 5 bases and the V segment lost 5 bases, leaving 7 bases of the junction unmatched. Germline V gene lookup returns CDR1 GTSNPN and CDR2 SVGIG (reference sequence). The CDR3 region has the DNA TGTGCCTGGCGAGCGACAGGGGGGAATAATTCACCCCTCCACTTT. Its protein product is CAWRATGGNNSPLHF. Full variable domain (rest looked up from reference TRBV30 and TRBJ1-6): SQTIHQWPATLVQPVGSPLSLECTVEGTSNPNLYWYRQAAGRGLQLLFYSVGIGQISSEVPQNLSASRPQDRQFILSSKKLLLSDSGFYLCAWRATGGNNSPLHFGNGTRLTVT.

For this clone: An end of the junction does not agree with germline; a read error may underlie this. V usage is TRBV11-2 and J usage is TRBJ2-3; D gene unclear. The CDR3 has 16 amino acids. The germline V gene encodes CDR1 SGHAT and CDR2 FQNNGV. CDR3 protein: CASSLVQPSTDTRTYF. The CDR3 bases are TGTGCCAGCAGCTTAGTACAGCCCAGCACAGATACGCGCACATACTTT.

This chain joins TRBV30 and TRBJ2-7; no reliable D call. V was shortened by 5 bases and J by 4 bases, with 6 bases between the two germline ends. CDR3 size: 10 residues. CDR1 GTSNPN and CDR2 SVGIG come from the germline V gene (reference sequence). The CDR3 region has the DNA TGTGCCTGGGGGAAGTACGAGCAGTACTTC. Its translation is CAWGKYEQYF.

V gene TRBV7-9 combines with J gene TRBJ2-1; 8 nucleotides align to TRBD2. From germline, CDR1 is SEHNR and CDR2 FQNEAQ (reference sequence). This CDR3 has 18 residues. Trimming at V came to 5 bases and at J to 8 bases, leaving 20 bases not matched to a gene. In DNA, the CDR3 is TGTGCCAGCAGCCTCGTTGCCGGGGCGGGAGGAAGATACGATGAGCAGTTCTTC. As protein: CASSLVAGAGGRYDEQFF. The full variable domain, rest sourced from reference TRBV7-9 and TRBJ2-1, is DTGVSQNPRHKITKRGQNVTFRCDPISEHNRLYWYRQTLGQGPEFLTYFQNEAQLEKSRLLSDRFSAERPKGSFSTLEIQRTEQGDSAMYLCASSLVAGAGGRYDEQFFGPGTRLTVL.

The chain combines TRBV4-2 with TRBJ1-1, with a tentative D call TRBD1 (5 bases). V was pared by 0 bases and J by 7 bases, with 18 bases between. The CDR3 covers 16 residues. CDR1 and CDR2 (germline): LGHNA, YNFKEQ. In DNA, the CDR3 is TGTGCCAGCAGCCAAGATTCCGGACACACGCCAGGTGAAGCTTTCTTT. Protein sequence: CASSQDSGHTPGEAFF.

The chain has TRBV6-5 and TRBJ1-2, with D maybe TRBD1 (5 bases). Germline-derived CDR1 and CDR2 are MNHEY and SVGAGI. This CDR3 spans 14 amino acids. V was shortened by 10 bases and J by 2 bases, with 17 bases between the two germline ends. Here the CDR3 DNA reads TGTGCCACCCGATCCGGGGGAAGAAACTATGGCTACACCTTC. Its translation is CATRSGGRNYGYTF.

In DNA form, the CDR3 reads TGTGCCAGCTCACCAAATGGACCCGCTAATGAAAAACTGTTTTTT. This codes for CASSPNGPANEKLFF. The chain has TRBV18 and TRBJ1-4; D gene ambiguous. V lost 2 bases, J lost 3 bases, and 10 bases lay in between. Germline V gene data show CDR1 as KGHSH and CDR2 as LQKENI. The CDR3 spans 15 residues. Supplemented by reference TRBV18 and TRBJ1-4, the full variable domain reads NAGVMQNPRHLVRRRGQEARLRCSPMKGHSHVYWYRQLPEEGLKFMVYLQKENIIDESGMPKERFSAEFPKEGPSILRIQQVVRGDSAAYFCASSPNGPANEKLFFGSGTQLSVL.

This CDR3 reads CASSLETGSTDTQYF. In DNA form, the CDR3 reads TGCGCCAGCAGCTTGGAGACAGGGAGCACAGATACGCAGTATTTT. The chain uses TRBV5-1 and TRBJ2-3; 7 nucleotides line up with TRBD1. CDR1 and CDR2 from the germline V gene are SGHRS and YFSETQ. The CDR3 is made up of 15 amino acids. V lost 0 bases to trimming and J lost 0 bases; unmatched junction nucleotides: 1.

The chain couples TRBV28 to TRBJ1-5; 9 bases align to TRBD1. V shed 7 bases, J shed 3 bases, and the junction held 10 bases outside the gene matches. The germline CDR1 and CDR2 sequences are MDHEN and SYDVKM. This CDR3 comprises 16 residues. Here the CDR3 DNA reads TGTGCCAGCAATACGATGACAGGGGGATTCAATCAGCCCCAGCATTTT. Translated: CASNTMTGGFNQPQHF.

The V and J genes are TRBV5-6 and TRBJ1-1; TRBD1 matches at 7 bases. CDR3 length: 13 amino acids. Germline V gene data show CDR1 as SGHDT and CDR2 as YYEEEE. V shed 3 bases, J shed 7 bases, and the junction held 6 bases outside the gene matches. CDR3 residues: CASSYDRVIEAFF. CDR3 DNA: TGTGCCAGCAGCTATGACAGGGTCATTGAAGCTTTCTTT.

V usage is TRBV28 and J usage is TRBJ1-6, with 8 bases identical to TRBD1. The V gene's germline CDR1 is MDHEN and CDR2 SYDVKM. There are 15 residues in the CDR3. J gave up 9 bases and V 4 bases, and 8 bases lay outside the gene matches. CDR3 DNA: TGTGCCAGCAGTTCAACACAGGGGGGCATTTCACCCCTCCACTTT. Amino acids: CASSSTQGGISPLHF.